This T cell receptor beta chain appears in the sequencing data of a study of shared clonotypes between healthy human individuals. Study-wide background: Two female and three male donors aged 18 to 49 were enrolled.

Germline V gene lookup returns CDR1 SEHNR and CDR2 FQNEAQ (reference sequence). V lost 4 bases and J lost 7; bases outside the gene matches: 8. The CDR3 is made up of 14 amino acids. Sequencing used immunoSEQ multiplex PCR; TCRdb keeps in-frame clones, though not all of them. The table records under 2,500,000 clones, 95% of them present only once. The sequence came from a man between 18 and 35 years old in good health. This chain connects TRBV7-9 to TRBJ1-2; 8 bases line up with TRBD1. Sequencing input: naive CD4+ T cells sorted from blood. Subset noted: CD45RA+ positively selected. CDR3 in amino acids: CASSWFGQGSGYTF. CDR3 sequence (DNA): TGTGCCAGCAGCTGGTTCGGACAGGGATCTGGCTACACCTTC.